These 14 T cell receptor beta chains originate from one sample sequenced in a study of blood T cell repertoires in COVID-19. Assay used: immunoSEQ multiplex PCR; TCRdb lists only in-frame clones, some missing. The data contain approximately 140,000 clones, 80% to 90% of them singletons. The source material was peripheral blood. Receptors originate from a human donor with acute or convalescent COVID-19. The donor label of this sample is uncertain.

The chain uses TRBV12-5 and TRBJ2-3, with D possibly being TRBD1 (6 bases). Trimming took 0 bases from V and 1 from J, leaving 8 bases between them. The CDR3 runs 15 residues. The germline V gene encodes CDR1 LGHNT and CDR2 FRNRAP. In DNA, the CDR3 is TGTGCTAGTGGTTTGGTAGGGACACGCACAGATACGCAGTATTTT. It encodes CASGLVGTRTDTQYF.

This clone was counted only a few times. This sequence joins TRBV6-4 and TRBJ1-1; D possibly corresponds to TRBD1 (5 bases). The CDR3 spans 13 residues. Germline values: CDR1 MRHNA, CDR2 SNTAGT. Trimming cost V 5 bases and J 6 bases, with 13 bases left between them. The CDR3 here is CASSPTDVSEAFF. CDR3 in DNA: TGTGCCAGCAGTCCGACAGACGTATCTGAAGCTTTCTTT.

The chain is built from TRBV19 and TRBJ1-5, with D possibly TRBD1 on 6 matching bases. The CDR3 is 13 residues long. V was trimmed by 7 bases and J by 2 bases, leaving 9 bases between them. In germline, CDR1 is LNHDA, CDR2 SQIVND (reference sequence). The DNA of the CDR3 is TGTGCCAGTAAGGGGGAAGGCAATCAGCCCCAGCATTTT. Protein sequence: CASKGEGNQPQHF.

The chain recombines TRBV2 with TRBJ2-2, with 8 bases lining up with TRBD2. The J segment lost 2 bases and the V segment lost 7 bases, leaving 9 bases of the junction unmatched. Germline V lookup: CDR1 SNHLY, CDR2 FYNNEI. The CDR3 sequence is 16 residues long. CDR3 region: CASKGSGGLNTGELFF. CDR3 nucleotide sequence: TGTGCCAGCAAAGGCAGCGGGGGCCTCAACACCGGGGAGCTGTTTTTT. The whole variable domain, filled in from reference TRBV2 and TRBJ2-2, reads EPEVTQTPSHQVTQMGQEVILRCVPISNHLYFYWYRQILGQKVEFLVSFYNNEISEKSEIFDDQFSVERPDGSNFTLKIRSTKLEDSAMYFCASKGSGGLNTGELFFGEGSRLTVL.

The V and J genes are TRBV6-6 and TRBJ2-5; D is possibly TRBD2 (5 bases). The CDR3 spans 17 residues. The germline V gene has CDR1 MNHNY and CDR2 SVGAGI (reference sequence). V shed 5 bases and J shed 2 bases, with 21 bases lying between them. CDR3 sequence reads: CASSLSSHGAVQETQYF. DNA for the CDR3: TGTGCCAGCAGTCTATCCTCCCATGGAGCGGTTCAAGAGACCCAGTACTTC.

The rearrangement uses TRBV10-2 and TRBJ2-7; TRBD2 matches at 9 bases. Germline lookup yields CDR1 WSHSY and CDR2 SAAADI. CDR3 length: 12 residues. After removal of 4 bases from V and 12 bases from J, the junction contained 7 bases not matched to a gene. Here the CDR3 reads CASSVGGRAPYF. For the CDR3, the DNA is TGCGCCAGCAGTGTGGGCGGGAGGGCGCCGTACTTC.

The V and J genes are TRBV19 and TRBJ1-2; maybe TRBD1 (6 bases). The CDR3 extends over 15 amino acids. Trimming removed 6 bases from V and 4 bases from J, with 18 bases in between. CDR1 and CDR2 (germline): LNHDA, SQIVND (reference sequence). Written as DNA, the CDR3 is TGTGCCAGTAGCACCTCACCGCAGGGGCCCTATGGCTACACCTTC. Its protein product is CASSTSPQGPYGYTF.

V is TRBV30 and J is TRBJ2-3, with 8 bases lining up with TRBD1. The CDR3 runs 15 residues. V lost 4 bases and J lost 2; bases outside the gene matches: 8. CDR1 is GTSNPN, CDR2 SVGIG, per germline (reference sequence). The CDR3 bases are TGTGCCTGGACCTTGACAGGGGCACCCACAGATACGCAGTATTTT. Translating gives CAWTLTGAPTDTQYF.

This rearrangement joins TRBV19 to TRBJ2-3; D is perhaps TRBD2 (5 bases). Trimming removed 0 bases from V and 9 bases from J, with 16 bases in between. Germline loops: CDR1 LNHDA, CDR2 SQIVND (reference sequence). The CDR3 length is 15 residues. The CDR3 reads CASSIELSGSGTQYF. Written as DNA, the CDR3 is TGTGCCAGTAGTATAGAACTCAGCGGTTCTGGCACGCAGTATTTT.

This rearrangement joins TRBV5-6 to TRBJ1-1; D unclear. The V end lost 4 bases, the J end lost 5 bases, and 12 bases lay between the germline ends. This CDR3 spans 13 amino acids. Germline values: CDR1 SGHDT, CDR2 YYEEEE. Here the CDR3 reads CASSVFRGTEAFF. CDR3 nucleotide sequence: TGTGCCAGCAGCGTTTTTCGAGGGACTGAAGCTTTCTTT.

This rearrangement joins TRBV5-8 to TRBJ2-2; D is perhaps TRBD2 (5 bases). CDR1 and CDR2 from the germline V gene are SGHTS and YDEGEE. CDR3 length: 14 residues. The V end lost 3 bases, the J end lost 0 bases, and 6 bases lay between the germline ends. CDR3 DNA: TGTGCCAGCAGCTCGCGGGCGAACACCGGGGAGCTGTTTTTT. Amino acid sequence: CASSSRANTGELFF.

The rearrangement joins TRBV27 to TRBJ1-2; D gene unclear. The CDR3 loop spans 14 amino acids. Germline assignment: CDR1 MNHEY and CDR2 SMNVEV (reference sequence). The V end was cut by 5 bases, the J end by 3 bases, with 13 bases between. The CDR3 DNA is TGTGCCAGCAGTAGGACCCTGAGGGACTATGGCTACACCTTC. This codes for CASSRTLRDYGYTF.

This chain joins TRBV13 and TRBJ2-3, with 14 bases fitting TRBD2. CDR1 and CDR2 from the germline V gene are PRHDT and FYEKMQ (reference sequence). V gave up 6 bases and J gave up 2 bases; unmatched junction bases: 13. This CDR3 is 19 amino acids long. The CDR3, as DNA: TGTGCCAGCAGAACAACCGGACTAGCGGGGGGACCTATCACAGATACGCAGTATTTT. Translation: CASRTTGLAGGPITDTQYF.

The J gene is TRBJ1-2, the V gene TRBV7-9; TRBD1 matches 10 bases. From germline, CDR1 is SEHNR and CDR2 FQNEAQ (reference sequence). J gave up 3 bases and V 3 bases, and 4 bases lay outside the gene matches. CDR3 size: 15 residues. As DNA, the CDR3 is TGTGCCAGCAGCTTTTGGGACAGGGGTGACTATGGCTACACCTTC. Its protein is CASSFWDRGDYGYTF.